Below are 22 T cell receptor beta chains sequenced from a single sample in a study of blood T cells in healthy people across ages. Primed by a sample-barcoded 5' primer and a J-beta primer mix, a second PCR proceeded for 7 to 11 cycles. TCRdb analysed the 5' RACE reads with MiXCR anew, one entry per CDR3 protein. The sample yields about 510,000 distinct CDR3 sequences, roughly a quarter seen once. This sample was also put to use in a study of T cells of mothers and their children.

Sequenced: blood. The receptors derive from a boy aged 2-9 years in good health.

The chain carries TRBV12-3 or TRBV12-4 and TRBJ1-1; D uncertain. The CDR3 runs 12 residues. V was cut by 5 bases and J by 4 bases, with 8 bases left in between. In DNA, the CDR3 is TGTGCCAGCAGTGTCGCCCTCACTGAAGCTTTCTTT. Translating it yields CASSVALTEAFF.

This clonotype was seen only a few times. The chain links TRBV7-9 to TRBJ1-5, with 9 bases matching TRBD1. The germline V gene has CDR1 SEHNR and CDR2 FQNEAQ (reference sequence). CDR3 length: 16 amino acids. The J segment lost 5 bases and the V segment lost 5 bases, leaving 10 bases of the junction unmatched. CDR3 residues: CASSTTGTGNHQPQHF. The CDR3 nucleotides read TGTGCCAGCAGCACCACCGGGACAGGGAACCATCAGCCCCAGCATTTT.

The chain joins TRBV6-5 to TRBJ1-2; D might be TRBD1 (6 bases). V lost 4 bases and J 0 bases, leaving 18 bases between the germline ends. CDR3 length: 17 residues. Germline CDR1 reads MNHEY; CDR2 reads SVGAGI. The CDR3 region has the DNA TGTGCCAGCAGTTCCATACAGGGAGAGGGAGCTAACTATGGCTACACCTTC. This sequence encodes CASSSIQGEGANYGYTF.

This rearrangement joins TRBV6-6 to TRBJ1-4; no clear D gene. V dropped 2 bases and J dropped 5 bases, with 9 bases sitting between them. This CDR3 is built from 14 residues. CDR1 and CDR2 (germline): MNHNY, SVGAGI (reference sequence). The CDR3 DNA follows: TGTGCCAGCAGTTACGGTCGGAGCAATGAAAAACTGTTTTTT. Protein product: CASSYGRSNEKLFF.

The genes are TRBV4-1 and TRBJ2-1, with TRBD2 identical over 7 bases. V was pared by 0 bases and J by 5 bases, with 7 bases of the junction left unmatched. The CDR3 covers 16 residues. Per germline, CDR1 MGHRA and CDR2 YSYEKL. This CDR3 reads CASSQEGGRMDNEQFF. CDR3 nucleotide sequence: TGCGCCAGCAGCCAAGAGGGCGGGAGAATGGACAATGAGCAGTTCTTC.

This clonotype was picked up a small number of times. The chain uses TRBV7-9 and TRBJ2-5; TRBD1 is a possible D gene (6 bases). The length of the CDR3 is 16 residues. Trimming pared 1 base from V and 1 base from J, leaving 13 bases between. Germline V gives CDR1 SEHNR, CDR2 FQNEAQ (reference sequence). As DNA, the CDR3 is TGTGCCAGCAGCTTAGTGGAGGCGGACAGCCAAGAGACCCAGTACTTC. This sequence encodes CASSLVEADSQETQYF.

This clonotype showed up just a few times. The CDR3: CASSLVRSGMGEQYF. In DNA form, the CDR3 reads TGTGCCAGCAGCTTAGTGAGGTCGGGGATGGGAGAGCAGTACTTC. V is TRBV7-9 and J is TRBJ2-7; the D gene is possibly TRBD2 (5 bases). The V gene lost 1 base and the J gene lost 7 bases, with 17 bases spanning the gap. Germline CDR1 is SEHNR and CDR2 is FQNEAQ (reference sequence). The CDR3 covers 15 residues.

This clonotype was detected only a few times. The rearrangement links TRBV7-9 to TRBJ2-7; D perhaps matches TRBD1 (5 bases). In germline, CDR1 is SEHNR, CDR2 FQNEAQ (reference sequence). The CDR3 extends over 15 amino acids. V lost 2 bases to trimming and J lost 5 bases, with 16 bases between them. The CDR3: CASSLLATGVNEQYF. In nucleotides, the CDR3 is TGTGCCAGCAGCTTATTGGCTACAGGTGTCAACGAGCAGTACTTC.

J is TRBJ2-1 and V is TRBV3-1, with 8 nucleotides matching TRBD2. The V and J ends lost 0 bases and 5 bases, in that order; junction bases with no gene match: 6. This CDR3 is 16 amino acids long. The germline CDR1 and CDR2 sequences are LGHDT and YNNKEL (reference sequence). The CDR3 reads CASSQEVLADDNEQFF. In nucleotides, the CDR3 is TGTGCCAGCAGCCAAGAGGTACTAGCGGATGACAATGAGCAGTTCTTC.

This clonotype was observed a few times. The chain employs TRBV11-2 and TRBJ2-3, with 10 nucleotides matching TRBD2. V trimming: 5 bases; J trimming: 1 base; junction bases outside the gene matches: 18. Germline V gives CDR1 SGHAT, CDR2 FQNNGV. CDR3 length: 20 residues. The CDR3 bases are TGTGCCAGCAGCCACCCCCCTAGCGGGAGAGGGAGGTGGGGCACAGATACGCAGTATTTT. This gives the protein CASSHPPSGRGRWGTDTQYF.

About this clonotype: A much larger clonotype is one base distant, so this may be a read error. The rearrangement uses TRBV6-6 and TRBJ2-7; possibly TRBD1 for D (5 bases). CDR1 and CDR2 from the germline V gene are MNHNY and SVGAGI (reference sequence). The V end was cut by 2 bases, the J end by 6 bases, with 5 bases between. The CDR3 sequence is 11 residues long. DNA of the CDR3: TGTGCCAGCAGTTACGGGGCCGAGCAGTACTTC. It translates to CASSYGAEQYF.

Here the CDR3 DNA reads TGCGCCAGCAGCTCGACAGTGGCGGCCTACAATGAGCAGTTCTTC. Residues: CASSSTVAAYNEQFF. The chain has TRBV5-1 and TRBJ2-1; the D gene is possibly TRBD1 (5 bases). Trimming took off 3 bases at V and 2 bases at J, with 12 bases between the two ends. Per germline, CDR1 SGHRS and CDR2 YFSETQ. The CDR3 has 15 residues.

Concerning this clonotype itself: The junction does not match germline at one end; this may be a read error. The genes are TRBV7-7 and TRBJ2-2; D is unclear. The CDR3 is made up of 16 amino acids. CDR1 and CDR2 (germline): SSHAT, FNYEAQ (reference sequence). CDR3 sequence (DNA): TGTGCTAGCAGCTTAAACCCCCAGCCGAACACCGGGGAGCTGTTTTTT. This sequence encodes CASSLNPQPNTGELFF.

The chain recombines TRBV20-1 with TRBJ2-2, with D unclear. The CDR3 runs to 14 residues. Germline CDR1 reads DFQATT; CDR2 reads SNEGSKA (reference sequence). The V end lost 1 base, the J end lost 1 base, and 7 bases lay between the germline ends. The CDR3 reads CSARGELNTGELFF. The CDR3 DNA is TGCAGTGCTAGAGGTGAATTGAACACCGGGGAGCTGTTTTTT.

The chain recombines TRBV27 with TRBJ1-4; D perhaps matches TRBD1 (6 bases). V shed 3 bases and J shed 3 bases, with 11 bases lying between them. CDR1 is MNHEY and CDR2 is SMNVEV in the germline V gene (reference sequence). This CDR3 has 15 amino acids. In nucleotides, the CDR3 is TGTGCCAGCAGTTTCGGGGGGCTCCCTAATGAAAAACTGTTTTTT. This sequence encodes CASSFGGLPNEKLFF.

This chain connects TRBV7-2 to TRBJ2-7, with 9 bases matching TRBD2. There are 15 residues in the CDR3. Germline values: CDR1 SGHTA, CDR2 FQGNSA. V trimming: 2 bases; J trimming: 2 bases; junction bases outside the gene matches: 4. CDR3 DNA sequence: TGTGCCAGCAGCTTAATAGCGGGAGAGACCTACGAGCAGTACTTC. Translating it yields CASSLIAGETYEQYF.

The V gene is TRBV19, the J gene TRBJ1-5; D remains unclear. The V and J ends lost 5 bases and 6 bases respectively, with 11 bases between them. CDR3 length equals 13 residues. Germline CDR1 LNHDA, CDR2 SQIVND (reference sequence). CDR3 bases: TGTGCCAGTAGTCCTCGTCAACCTCAGCCCCAGCATTTT. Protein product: CASSPRQPQPQHF.

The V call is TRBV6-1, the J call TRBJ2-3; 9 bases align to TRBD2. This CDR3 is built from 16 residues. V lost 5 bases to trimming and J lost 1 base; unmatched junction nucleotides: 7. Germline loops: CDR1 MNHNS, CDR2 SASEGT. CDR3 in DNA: TGTGCCAGCAGTCGGGGCGGGAGGGCCGGCACAGATACGCAGTATTTT. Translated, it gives CASSRGGRAGTDTQYF.

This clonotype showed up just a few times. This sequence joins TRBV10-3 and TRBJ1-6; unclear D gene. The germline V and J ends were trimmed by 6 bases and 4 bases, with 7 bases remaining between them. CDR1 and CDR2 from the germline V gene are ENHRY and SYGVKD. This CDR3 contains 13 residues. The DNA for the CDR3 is TGTGCCATCAGGGACGGGTATAATTCACCCCTCCACTTT. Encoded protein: CAIRDGYNSPLHF.

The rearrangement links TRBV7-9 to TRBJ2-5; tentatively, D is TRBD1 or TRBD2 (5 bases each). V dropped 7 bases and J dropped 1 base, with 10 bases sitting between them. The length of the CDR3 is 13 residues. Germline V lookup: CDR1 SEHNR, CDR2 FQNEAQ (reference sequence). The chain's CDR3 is CASKVGVQETQYF. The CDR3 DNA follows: TGTGCCAGCAAAGTGGGGGTCCAAGAGACCCAGTACTTC.

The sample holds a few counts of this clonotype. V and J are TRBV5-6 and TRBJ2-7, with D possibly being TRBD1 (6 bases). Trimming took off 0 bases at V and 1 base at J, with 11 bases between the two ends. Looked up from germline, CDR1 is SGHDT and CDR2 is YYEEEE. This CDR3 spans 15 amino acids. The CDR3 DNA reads TGTGCCAGCAGCTTGGCGGCAGGGGAATCCTACGAGCAGTACTTC. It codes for CASSLAAGESYEQYF.

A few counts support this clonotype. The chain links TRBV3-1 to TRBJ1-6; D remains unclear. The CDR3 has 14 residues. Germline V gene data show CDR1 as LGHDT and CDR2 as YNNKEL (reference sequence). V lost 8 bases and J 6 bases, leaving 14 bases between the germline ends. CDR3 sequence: CASSSTGSNSPLHF. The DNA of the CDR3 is TGTGCCAGCTCCTCGACGGGATCTAATTCACCCCTCCACTTT. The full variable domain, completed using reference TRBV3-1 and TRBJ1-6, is DTAVSQTPKYLVTQMGNDKSIKCEQNLGHDTMYWYKQDSKKFLKIMFSYNNKELIINETVPNRFSPKSPDKAHLNLHINSLELGDSAVYFCASSSTGSNSPLHFGNGTRLTVT.